One and the same sample provided the 24 T cell receptor beta chains below, sequenced in a study of tumor-infiltrating lymphocytes in primary liver carcinoma. Priming with a constant-region primer yielded TCR beta cDNA from around 540 ng total RNA. Generation of the TCR beta libraries relied on three nested multiplex PCR rounds using slightly modified ARM-PCR. TRBV1-TRBV30 forward and Cbeta reverse primers drove the first two approximately 10-cycle rounds. TCRdb passed the multiplex PCR reads through MiXCR, listing each CDR3 protein once. The data show fewer than 350,000 distinct CDR3 sequences, approximately 64% seen once. Blood RNA came from unsorted whole blood; germline DNA was also extracted. The source material was peripheral blood. All receptors derive from a man in his forties with primary liver carcinoma and hepatitis B virus infection.

On this clonotype itself: Given a much more abundant clone one base away, this may be a read error. Because the CDR3's place on the DNA is in doubt, the DNA is left out and the CDR3 is given as listed by TCRdb. The CDR3 loop reads CASSSSEGASEFF. The chain joins TRBV6-2 or TRBV6-3 to TRBJ2-1; the D segment call TRBD2 is taken from the table without a DNA check. Germline V gives CDR1 MNHEY, CDR2 SVGEGT. The CDR3 is 13 amino acids in total, end residues counted.

As concerns this clonotype: Its ends do not fully match the called genes, so a read error is possible. This chain links TRBV11-3 with TRBJ2-3; 10 bases match TRBD1. The CDR3 covers 14 residues. CDR1 is SGHNT, CDR2 YENEEA, per germline. The CDR3 reads CASSLRQGADMQYF. The DNA for the CDR3 is TGTGCCAGTAGCTTACGACAGGGGGCAGATATGCAGTATTTT.

As for this clonotype: A much larger clone is a single base away; this may be a read error. In this CDR3 the conserved last residue, phenylalanine or tryptophan, is missing, so a read error is likely. V and J are TRBV12-3 or TRBV12-4 and TRBJ2-7; possibly TRBD1 for D (5 bases). V lost 6 bases and J 3 bases, leaving 12 bases between the germline ends. This CDR3 spans 13 amino acids. CDR3 sequence reads: CASSLLGVYEQYL. The CDR3 DNA sequence: TGTGCCAGCAGCTTGCTAGGGGTCTACGAGCAGTACCTC.

Turning to this clonotype: The junction departs from germline at one end; a sequencing error may be responsible. This chain links TRBV10-3 with TRBJ2-3; 14 bases line up with TRBD2. The V gene's germline CDR1 is ENHRY and CDR2 SYGVKD. The CDR3 totals 15 residues. The CDR3 nucleotides are TGTTCCATCAGCGGGACTAGCGGGAGTTCGGATACGCAGTATTTT. Protein sequence: CSISGTSGSSDTQYF.

As to this clonotype: The CDR3 carries no conserved terminal phenylalanine or tryptophan, so it likely arises from a read error. No DNA is shown, since the ends of the CDR3 on it are uncertain; the CDR3 is the one TCRdb lists. The chain has TRBV11-2 and TRBJ2-7; the table's D gene call, TRBD1, was not cross checked with the DNA. Per germline, CDR1 SGHAT and CDR2 FQNNGV. The CDR3 is 14 amino acids in total, end residues counted. CDR3 in amino acids: CASSLGGGQYEKYL.

Remarks on this clonotype: This may be a read error, as it is one base from a much larger clone. The chain couples TRBV12-3 or TRBV12-4 to TRBJ2-3; 7 nucleotides match TRBD1. V lost 3 bases to trimming and J lost 6 bases; unmatched junction nucleotides: 12. This CDR3 is built from 16 residues. CDR3 sequence reads: CASSLEPETGKDTQYF. CDR3 sequence (DNA): TGTGCCAGCAGTTTGGAGCCCGAGACAGGGAAGGATACGCAGTATTTT.

The table lists this clonotype with a few counts. The chain employs TRBV10-3 and TRBJ2-7; no firm D call. Trimming removed 3 bases from V and 3 bases from J, with 9 bases in between. The CDR3 runs to 13 residues. The germline CDR1 and CDR2 sequences are ENHRY and SYGVKD. The CDR3 DNA follows: TGTGCCATCAGTGACGTGGAGTTCTACGAGCAGTACTTC. As protein: CAISDVEFYEQYF.

About this clonotype: This may stem from a read error, because a much larger clone lies one nucleotide away. This chain uses TRBV6-5 with TRBJ1-5; no clear D. The CDR3 is made up of 13 amino acids. CDR1 MNHEY and CDR2 SVGAGI come from the germline V gene. The CDR3, as DNA: TGTGCCAGTCAACGGGGTGAGGATCAGTCCCAGCATTTT. It codes for CASQRGEDQSQHF.

The genes are TRBV4-1 and TRBJ1-5; D gene ambiguous. V lost 2 bases, J lost 4 bases, and 21 bases lay in between. The CDR3 has 18 amino acids. Germline values: CDR1 MGHRA, CDR2 YSYEKL. CDR3 loop: CASSQLTPTLWGNQPQHF. For the CDR3, the DNA is TGCGCCAGCAGCCAACTGACCCCAACTTTGTGGGGAAATCAGCCCCAGCATTTT.

Regarding this clonotype: A much larger clone lies a single base off, so this may be a read error. The V gene is TRBV6-5, the J gene TRBJ2-1; 14 bases are shared with TRBD2. In germline, CDR1 is MNHEY, CDR2 SVGAGI. The CDR3 runs 17 residues. The CDR3 DNA follows: TGTGCCAGCAGTTACGGGGGGACTAGCGGGAGCATAGATGAGCAGCTCTTC. Protein product: CASSYGGTSGSIDEQLF.

Points on this clonotype: Compared with germline, one end of the junction differs, possibly owing to a read error. V and J are TRBV11-2 and TRBJ2-7; TRBD2 agrees at 8 bases. The CDR3 length is 15 residues. Looked up from germline, CDR1 is SGHAT and CDR2 is FQNNGV. CDR3 sequence reads: CASSPMWTSWSEHYF. CDR3 sequence (DNA): TGTGCCAGCAGCCCGATGTGGACTAGCTGGAGCGAGCACTACTTC.

This clonotype was found many times. The chain employs TRBV6-5 and TRBJ2-7, with 11 bases fitting TRBD2. The V gene end was trimmed by 1 base and the J gene end by 7 bases; junction bases not matched to a gene: 9. CDR1 is MNHEY and CDR2 is SVGAGI in the germline V gene. This CDR3 has 16 residues. Written as DNA, the CDR3 is TGTGCCAGCAGTTACTTCCTAGCGGGAGGTCCGGGGGAGCAGTACTTC. Amino acids: CASSYFLAGGPGEQYF.

A word on this clonotype: Given a much more abundant clone one base away, this may be a read error. The chain links TRBV4-3 to TRBJ2-3; perhaps TRBD2 as D (6 bases). Germline V gene sequence: CDR1 LGHNA, CDR2 YSLEER. The V end lost 0 bases, the J end lost 8 bases, and 12 bases lay between the germline ends. This CDR3 is 14 amino acids long. The CDR3 is CASSQEGGVITQYF. The CDR3 bases are TGCGCCAGCAGCCAAGAAGGAGGGGTAATTACGCAGTATTTT.

This clonotype was observed a few times. The V and J genes are TRBV5-4 and TRBJ2-4, with 7 positions matching TRBD2. The CDR3 totals 13 residues. From germline, CDR1 is SGHNT and CDR2 YYREEE (reference sequence). V trimming: 4 bases; J trimming: 9 bases; junction bases outside the gene matches: 7. CDR3 sequence (DNA): TGTGCCAGCAGCACTGGACTAGAGAGCATTCAGTACTTC. This translates into CASSTGLESIQYF.

A word on this clonotype: Because the CDR3 is missing its conserved closing phenylalanine or tryptophan, this is likely a read error. The V call is TRBV11-1, the J call TRBJ1-1; D call uncertain. The V gene lost 7 bases and the J gene lost 6 bases, with 21 bases spanning the gap. The germline V gene encodes CDR1 SGHAT and CDR2 FQDESV (reference sequence). This CDR3 spans 15 amino acids. CDR3 bases: TGTGCCAGCAACCAGGACGAGGAGGTTCACTCTGAAGCTTTCTAT. Its protein product is CASNQDEEVHSEAFY.

This clonotype has only a few counts. This chain connects TRBV28 to TRBJ2-2; 7 bases agree with TRBD1. Germline assignment: CDR1 MDHEN and CDR2 SYDVKM. Trimming at V came to 8 bases and at J to 1 base, leaving 7 bases not matched to a gene. The CDR3 totals 15 residues. The CDR3 loop reads CASVSGTVNTGELFF. The CDR3 region has the DNA TGTGCCAGCGTGTCGGGGACAGTGAACACCGGGGAGCTGTTTTTT.

On this clonotype: A much larger clone sits a single nucleotide away, making a read error possible. The V gene is TRBV4-3, the J gene TRBJ2-1; perhaps TRBD1 as D (6 bases). V lost 2 bases and J lost 10, with 12 bases in between. The CDR3 consists of 13 residues. Germline values: CDR1 LGHNA, CDR2 YSLEER. In nucleotides, the CDR3 is TGCGCCAGCAGCCAACTGGTCGGGACAGAGCAGTTCTTC. Translated, it gives CASSQLVGTEQFF.

This clonotype was seen a single time. As the CDR3 is not closed by the conserved phenylalanine or tryptophan, this likely results from a read error. J is TRBJ1-2 and V is TRBV7-9; weak D call: TRBD1 (6 bases). CDR1 is SEHNR, CDR2 FQNEAQ, per germline (reference sequence). Trimming took 5 bases from V and 8 from J, leaving 15 bases between them. This CDR3 region has 13 residues. The CDR3 coding sequence is TGTGCCAGCAGCCTACATCGGACAGAAGGCTACACCTTA. The encoded protein is CASSLHRTEGYTL.

Concerning this clonotype itself: One junction end does not reproduce the germline sequence, and a read error may be involved. The chain couples TRBV6-6 to TRBJ2-1, with 9 nucleotides matching TRBD2. This CDR3 comprises 17 residues. Germline loops: CDR1 MNHNY, CDR2 SVGAGI (reference sequence). The CDR3: CASSYTPSGTSYNEEFF. The CDR3 DNA follows: TGTGCCAGCAGTTACACCCCTAGCGGGACGTCCTACAATGAGGAGTTCTTC.

The rearrangement links TRBV7-9 to TRBJ2-5; unclear D gene. There are 13 residues in the CDR3. Trimming took off 4 bases at V and 1 base at J, with 7 bases between the two ends. The germline V gene encodes CDR1 SEHNR and CDR2 FQNEAQ (reference sequence). This chain's CDR3 is CASSSRVQETQYF. The CDR3 DNA sequence: TGTGCCAGCAGCTCCCGGGTCCAAGAGACCCAGTACTTC.

The chain combines TRBV10-3 with TRBJ2-7; either TRBD1 or TRBD2 may fit D (6 bases each). CDR3 length: 15 amino acids. With 10 bases removed from V and 2 bases from J, the gap between germline ends came to 21 bases. Germline CDR1 reads ENHRY; CDR2 reads SYGVKD. The CDR3 is CATSLVGRDTYEQYF. The CDR3 DNA is TGTGCCACCTCATTAGTCGGGCGGGACACCTACGAGCAGTACTTC.

Comments on this clonotype: A junction end diverges from the germline sequence, so it may reflect a read error. CDR3 loop: CASSRNAYEEYF. In nucleotides, the CDR3 is TGTGCCAGCAGCCGAAATGCCTACGAGGAGTACTTC. The chain has TRBV11-2 and TRBJ2-7; D is unresolved. Germline V gives CDR1 SGHAT, CDR2 FQNNGV. This CDR3 spans 12 amino acids.

Worth noting for this clonotype: A junction boundary mismatches the germline segment, possibly from a read error. The chain couples TRBV5-1 to TRBJ1-1; D not certain. The CDR3 has 15 amino acids. Germline V gene sequence: CDR1 SGHRS, CDR2 YFSETQ. Written as DNA, the CDR3 is TGCGCCAGCACCTTGGGATTGGGTAAGAGCACTGAAGCTTTCTTT. This gives the protein CASTLGLGKSTEAFF. The whole variable domain, remainder taken from reference TRBV5-1 and TRBJ1-1, is KAGVTQTPRYLIKTRGQQVTLSCSPISGHRSVSWYQQTPGQGLQFLFEYFSETQRNKGNFPGRFSGRQFSNSRSEMNVSTLELGDSALYLCASTLGLGKSTEAFFGQGTRLTVV.

Comments on this clonotype: The conserved final phenylalanine or tryptophan is absent from the CDR3, which likely points to a read error. The chain has TRBV11-3 and TRBJ2-1, with 7 positions matching TRBD2. Germline V lookup: CDR1 SGHNT, CDR2 YENEEA. CDR3 size: 15 residues. In DNA, the CDR3 is TGTGCCAGCAGTTTAGGGACGGGGGGATACAACGAGCAGTTCATC. Protein: CASSLGTGGYNEQFI.